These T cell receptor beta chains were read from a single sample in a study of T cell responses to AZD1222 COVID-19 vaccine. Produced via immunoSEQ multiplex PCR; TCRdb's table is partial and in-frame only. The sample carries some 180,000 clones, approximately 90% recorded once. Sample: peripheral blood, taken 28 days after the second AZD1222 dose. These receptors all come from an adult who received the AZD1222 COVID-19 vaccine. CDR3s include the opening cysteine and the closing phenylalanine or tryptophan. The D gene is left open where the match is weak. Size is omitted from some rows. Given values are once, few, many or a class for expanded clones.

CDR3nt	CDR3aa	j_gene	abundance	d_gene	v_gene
TGTGCCAGTAGTAATGCCGGGACAGGGAATGAAAAACTGTTTTTT	CASSNAGTGNEKLFF	TRBJ1-4	.	TRBD1	TRBV19
TGTGCCAGCAGGAGGCACAATGAGCAGTTCTTC	CASRRHNEQFF	TRBJ2-1	once	.	TRBV11-2
TGCAGCGCCCGTGAAGGTATGGATCAGCCCCAGCATTTT	CSAREGMDQPQHF	TRBJ1-5	.	.	TRBV29-1
TGTGCCAGCAGCTTCACTAATGAAAAACTGTTTTTT	CASSFTNEKLFF	TRBJ1-4	.	.	TRBV5-6
TGCGCCAGCAGCGTGACTGGACGGGGAAACACAGATACGCAGTATTTT	CASSVTGRGNTDTQYF	TRBJ2-3	.	.	TRBV5-1
TGTGCCAGCTCACCCCAGCGGGGGCGGGAAGAGACCCAGTACTTC	CASSPQRGREETQYF	TRBJ2-5	.	TRBD2	TRBV18
TGTGCCAGCAGCCCCGCTAGCGCGCGGTTAACCCAGTACTTC	CASSPASARLTQYF	TRBJ2-5	few	.	TRBV3-1/TRBV3-2
TGTGCCAGCAGCTCTAACAGGGGGCGAATCTATGGCTACACCTTC	CASSSNRGRIYGYTF	TRBJ1-2	once	TRBD1	TRBV11-2
TGTGCCAGCAGCTTGGGGTCAGATTCCTATAATTCACCCCTCCACTTT	CASSLGSDSYNSPLHF	TRBJ1-6	.	.	TRBV5-5
TGTGCCAGCAGCGTAGCCCCCCTTAGCGGGGAGCTGTTTTTT	CASSVAPLSGELFF	TRBJ2-2	.	.	TRBV9
TGTGCCAGCAGCCGGACAGGGACTGAAGCTTTCTTT	CASSRTGTEAFF	TRBJ1-1	.	TRBD1	TRBV11-2
TGTGCCAGCAGCGGGGACAGGGGGACCTATAATTCACCCCTCCACTTT	CASSGDRGTYNSPLHF	TRBJ1-6	.	TRBD1	TRBV5-6
TGTGCCAGCAGCGTAGTGGGGGGATTCTCTGGAAACACCATATATTTT	CASSVVGGFSGNTIYF	TRBJ1-3	.	.	TRBV9
TGTGCCAGCAGCATTGACGCCGGGGAGCTGTTTTTT	CASSIDAGELFF	TRBJ2-2	.	.	TRBV5-4
TGTGCCAGCAGCCCGACAGGCGTCGGCGGCTACACCTTC	CASSPTGVGGYTF	TRBJ1-2	.	.	TRBV7-2
TGCGCCAGCAGTGGGGAGAGCACAGATACGCAGTATTTT	CASSGESTDTQYF	TRBJ2-3	.	.	TRBV10-1
TGTGCCAGCAGCCCCCGTTCGGGGGCTACTGAGCAGTTCTTC	CASSPRSGATEQFF	TRBJ2-1	.	.	TRBV7-9
TGCGCCAGCAGCGCAAGCGGGGATTACAATGAGCAGTTCTTC	CASSASGDYNEQFF	TRBJ2-1	.	TRBD2	TRBV5-1
TGTGCCAGCAGCCAAGATCCCGGGAGCTACGAGCAGTACTTC	CASSQDPGSYEQYF	TRBJ2-7	.	.	TRBV3-1/TRBV3-2
TGTGCCAGCAGCCGAGGGGCTAGCACGAACACAGATACGCAGTATTTT	CASSRGASTNTDTQYF	TRBJ2-3	.	.	TRBV7-9
TGCAGCGTTGACCTAGGGACTAGCGGGGCCTTTAGCACAGATACGCAGTATTTT	CSVDLGTSGAFSTDTQYF	TRBJ2-3	.	TRBD2	TRBV29-1
TGTGCCAGCAGTGTTGGACACCCACGCTACGAGCAGTACTTC	CASSVGHPRYEQYF	TRBJ2-7	.	.	TRBV2
TGTGCCACCAGTGATTTTAACCGGGACAGTCCCTACGAGCAGTACTTC	CATSDFNRDSPYEQYF	TRBJ2-7	.	TRBD1	TRBV24-1
TGCGCCAGCAGCCCGGTGGACAGGGAGGCGCCTGAAGCTTTCTTT	CASSPVDREAPEAFF	TRBJ1-1	.	TRBD1	TRBV4-1
TGTGCCACCAGCAGACGACAGGGGTTCGATCAGCCCCAGCATTTT	CATSRRQGFDQPQHF	TRBJ1-5	once	TRBD1	TRBV15
TGTGCCAGCAGTGAAGGTAGGGTGAACACTGAAGCTTTCTTT	CASSEGRVNTEAFF	TRBJ1-1	.	.	TRBV6-1
TGTGCCAGCAGTTTCCGGGGCCCGGTGTACGAGCAGTACTTC	CASSFRGPVYEQYF	TRBJ2-7	once	.	TRBV6-2/TRBV6-3
TGTGCCAGCAGCACTCGACAGGGAAGCCTGGCCGGGGAGCTGTTTTTT	CASSTRQGSLAGELFF	TRBJ2-2	.	TRBD1	TRBV2
TGTGCCAGCAGTGGGTTCGATCAGCCCCAGCATTTT	CASSGFDQPQHF	TRBJ1-5	.	.	TRBV2
TGTGCCAGCAGTTTAGGGGGGACAGGAAACACCGGGGAGCTGTTTTTT	CASSLGGTGNTGELFF	TRBJ2-2	.	TRBD1	TRBV28
TGCAGCGCTCGGGCAAGCAATCAGCCCCAGCATTTT	CSARASNQPQHF	TRBJ1-5	.	.	TRBV29-1
TGTGCCAGCAGCGTGGGGCCTGGAAACACCATATATTTT	CASSVGPGNTIYF	TRBJ1-3	.	.	TRBV9
TGTGCCAGCAGTTTCGAGGGGGACAGGTCCCACACCTTC	CASSFEGDRSHTF	TRBJ1-2	.	TRBD1	TRBV12-3/TRBV12-4
TGTGCCAGCAGCCTGGGGGGCGGTGAGCAGTTCTTC	CASSLGGGEQFF	TRBJ2-1	.	.	TRBV3-1/TRBV3-2
TGTGCCAGCAGTGAAGGCAGCCTTGAAGCTTTCTTT	CASSEGSLEAFF	TRBJ1-1	.	.	TRBV25-1
TGTGCCTGGAGTGTAGGGGAGACCCAGTACTTC	CAWSVGETQYF	TRBJ2-5	once	.	TRBV30
TGTGCCAGCAGTGAAGTCGGCAGGCGGGGCACTGAAGCTTTCTTT	CASSEVGRRGTEAFF	TRBJ1-1	.	.	TRBV6-1
TGTGCCAGCTCACCCGGACTAGCGGGAGTGTACGAGCAGTACTTC	CASSPGLAGVYEQYF	TRBJ2-7	.	TRBD2	TRBV18
TGTGCCAGCAGCTTGGCCTTAGGGGGCAATGAGCAGTTCTTC	CASSLALGGNEQFF	TRBJ2-1	.	.	TRBV5-5
TGTGCCAGCAGCCTTTCTCAGGGGCTAGGTGGCTACACCTTC	CASSLSQGLGGYTF	TRBJ1-2	.	.	TRBV3-1/TRBV3-2
TGTGCCAGCACCTCCGACAGGGGTGATCAGCCCCAGCATTTT	CASTSDRGDQPQHF	TRBJ1-5	.	TRBD1	TRBV2
TGCAGCGTGTGTCAGGGGGACACTGAAGCTTTCTTT	CSVCQGDTEAFF	TRBJ1-1	.	TRBD1	TRBV29-1
TGTGCTAGTGGTTTGGTAATTCGTAAGGAGGGGACCCAGTACTTC	CASGLVIRKEGTQYF	TRBJ2-5	.	.	TRBV12-5
TGTGCCAGTAGTATGACCAGGGGAAACCCTCTCTACGAGCAGTACTTC	CASSMTRGNPLYEQYF	TRBJ2-7	.	.	TRBV19
TGTGCCAGCACCCGACAGGGGACCTACGAGCAGTACTTC	CASTRQGTYEQYF	TRBJ2-7	once	TRBD1	TRBV12-3/TRBV12-4
TGTGCCAGCAGTACTGGACTAGCCCGCGTAGAGACCCAGTACTTC	CASSTGLARVETQYF	TRBJ2-5	.	TRBD2	TRBV2
TGCGCCAGCAGCTTGCCTAGCGGGAGTTCGTCCACAGATACGCAGTATTTT	CASSLPSGSSSTDTQYF	TRBJ2-3	few	TRBD2	TRBV5-1
TGTGCCAGCAGCCCCGATAGCGGGAGGTTCTACGAGCAGTACTTC	CASSPDSGRFYEQYF	TRBJ2-7	.	TRBD2	TRBV7-3
TGTGCCAGCAGCCACACAGGGGGCGAGGGAGGGCCCCAGCATTTT	CASSHTGGEGGPQHF	TRBJ1-5	.	TRBD1	TRBV6-6
TGTGCCAGCAGCCCCGGCCCCGGGACAGGGCTTGGCTACACCTTC	CASSPGPGTGLGYTF	TRBJ1-2	.	TRBD1	TRBV7-8
TGCGCCAGCAGCTCCGCCGGGACGACGGGCGAGCAGTACTTC	CASSSAGTTGEQYF	TRBJ2-7	.	.	TRBV5-1
TGTGCCAGCAGCTTAGCGCTCAAAAACATTCAGTACTTC	CASSLALKNIQYF	TRBJ2-4	.	.	TRBV7-9
TGTGCCAGCAACCCTGGGCGCCTCCTGGATGAGCAGTTCTTC	CASNPGRLLDEQFF	TRBJ2-1	.	.	TRBV2